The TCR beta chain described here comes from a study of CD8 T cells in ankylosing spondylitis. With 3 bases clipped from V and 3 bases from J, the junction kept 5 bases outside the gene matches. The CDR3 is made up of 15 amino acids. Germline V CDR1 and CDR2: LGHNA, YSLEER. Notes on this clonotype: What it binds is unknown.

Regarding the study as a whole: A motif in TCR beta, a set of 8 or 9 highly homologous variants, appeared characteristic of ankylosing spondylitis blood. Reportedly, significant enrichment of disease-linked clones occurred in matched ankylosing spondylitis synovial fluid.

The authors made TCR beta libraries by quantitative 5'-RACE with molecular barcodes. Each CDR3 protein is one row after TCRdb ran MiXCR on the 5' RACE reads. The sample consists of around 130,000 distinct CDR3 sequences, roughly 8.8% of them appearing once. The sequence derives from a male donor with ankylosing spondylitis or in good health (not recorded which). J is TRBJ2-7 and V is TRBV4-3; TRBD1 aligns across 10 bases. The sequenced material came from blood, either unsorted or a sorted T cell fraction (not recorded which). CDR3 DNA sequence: TGCGCCAGCAGCCAGGGACAGGGGAATTTCTACGAGCAGTACTTC. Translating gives CASSQGQGNFYEQYF.